The 14 T cell receptor beta chains reported below all come from one sample, sequenced in a study of cytomegalovirus exposure and HLA in healthy donors. Profiling relied on immunoSEQ multiplex PCR, and the TCRdb table lists in-frame clones only, not all of them. The data hold 55,000 to 85,000 clones, with approximately 94% observed a single time. Material: PBMCs. The receptors derive from a woman between 18 and 30 years old in good health and CMV-seronegative.

The V call is TRBV28, the J call TRBJ2-3; the match to TRBD1 covers 9 bases. Germline CDR1 MDHEN, CDR2 SYDVKM. V was pared by 2 bases and J by 1 base, with 4 bases of the junction left unmatched. The CDR3 is 16 residues long. The DNA for the CDR3 is TGTGCCAGCAGTTTAACGACAGGGGGGGGCACAGATACGCAGTATTTT. This gives the protein CASSLTTGGGTDTQYF.

The rearrangement joins TRBV7-9 to TRBJ1-1; no clear D gene. This CDR3 comprises 12 residues. Germline V gives CDR1 SEHNR, CDR2 FQNEAQ (reference sequence). With 5 bases removed from V and 4 bases from J, the gap between germline ends came to 8 bases. The CDR3 DNA follows: TGTGCCAGCAGCCGGAGGGTCACTGAAGCTTTCTTT. It encodes CASSRRVTEAFF.

This clone was seen only a few times. The V and J genes are TRBV21-1 and TRBJ2-7; TRBD1 was called by the table and not checked on the DNA. TRBV21-1 is a recognized pseudogene. This CDR3 is built from 13 residues. The CDR3 sequence: CASFRTDTYEQYF. The CDR3 DNA is TGTGCCAGCTTTAGGACGGACACCTACGAGCAGTACTTC.

The gene calls are TRBV9 and TRBJ2-2; D gene uncertain. Germline CDR1 SGDLS, CDR2 YYNGEE. Trimming removed 0 bases from V and 8 bases from J, with 11 bases in between. The CDR3 is made up of 14 amino acids. CDR3 bases: TGTGCCAGCAGCGTAGTATGGTCGGGTGGGGAGCTGTTTTTT. Protein: CASSVVWSGGELFF. The entire variable domain, with the rest obtained from reference TRBV9 and TRBJ2-2, is as follows: DSGVTQTPKHLITATGQRVTLRCSPRSGDLSVYWYQQSLDQGLQFLIQYYNGEERAKGNILERFSAQQFPDLHSELNLSSLELGDSALYFCASSVVWSGGELFFGEGSRLTVL.

The rearrangement links TRBV5-1 to TRBJ2-1; D may be TRBD2 (6 bases). The CDR3 runs to 17 residues. Trimming shortened V by 0 bases and J by 7 bases, and 20 bases separated the two germline ends. CDR1 and CDR2 (germline): SGHRS, YFSETQ. The CDR3 protein is CASSLEAGTYGSNEQFF. As DNA, the CDR3 is TGCGCCAGCAGCTTGGAAGCGGGCACCTACGGGTCTAATGAGCAGTTCTTC.

Comments on this clone: The junction and the germline gene differ at one end; a read error may be behind it. The chain links TRBV11-2 to TRBJ1-2; D gene ambiguous. CDR1 and CDR2 (germline): SGHAT, FQNNGV. There are 12 residues in the CDR3. CDR3: CVSSSHPNGYTF. Here the CDR3 DNA reads TGTGTCAGCAGCTCACACCCCAATGGCTACACCTTC.

The rearrangement links TRBV28 to TRBJ1-5; D is perhaps TRBD1 (6 bases). V shed 5 bases and J shed 2 bases, with 13 bases lying between them. CDR1 is MDHEN and CDR2 is SYDVKM in the germline V gene. The CDR3 has 15 residues. The CDR3 DNA sequence: TGTGCCAGCAGTGCAGGGGTTATGGGCAATCAGCCCCAGCATTTT. Encoded protein: CASSAGVMGNQPQHF.

The chain is built from TRBV27 and TRBJ2-7, with D perhaps TRBD1 (6 bases). The V gene lost 10 bases and the J gene lost 0 bases, with 16 bases spanning the gap. Germline lookup yields CDR1 MNHEY and CDR2 SMNVEV (reference sequence). CDR3 length: 14 residues. The CDR3 nucleotides are TGTGCCACCAGAGGTCTAGGGGGCTCCTACGAGCAGTACTTC. Translated, it gives CATRGLGGSYEQYF.

The chain recombines TRBV9 with TRBJ1-2, with a tentative D call TRBD1 (6 bases). CDR1 is SGDLS, CDR2 YYNGEE, per germline. V was cut by 3 bases and J by 6 bases, with 18 bases left in between. The CDR3 runs 15 residues. CDR3 bases: TGTGCCAGCAGCGCCGGCGGTAGGGGGTTTGATGGCTACACCTTC. The encoded protein is CASSAGGRGFDGYTF.

This chain uses TRBV4-2 with TRBJ2-1; TRBD2 agrees at 9 bases. With V trimmed by 0 bases and J by 4 bases, 10 bases remained unmatched. CDR1 and CDR2 from the germline V gene are LGHNA and YNFKEQ. This CDR3 region has 18 residues. CDR3 bases: TGTGCCAGCAGCCAAGATCTACGCGGGAGGGGAGCTTACAATGAGCAGTTCTTC. This gives the protein CASSQDLRGRGAYNEQFF.

This clone was found once. J is TRBJ2-7 and V is TRBV5-1, with 8 positions matching TRBD1. CDR3 length: 12 amino acids. The junction had 4 bases not matched to a gene; V was cut back by 5 bases and J by 6 bases. Germline V lookup: CDR1 SGHRS, CDR2 YFSETQ. The CDR3 nucleotides are TGCGCCAGCAGTTACACAGGGGGCGAGCAGTACTTC. This codes for CASSYTGGEQYF.

The rearrangement joins TRBV4-1 to TRBJ2-7; the match to TRBD1 covers 8 bases. The trim removed 4 bases at V and 6 bases at J, leaving 11 bases unmatched. The CDR3 covers 15 residues. Germline-derived CDR1 and CDR2 are MGHRA and YSYEKL. CDR3 sequence reads: CASSRTQGQGGEQYF. DNA of the CDR3: TGCGCCAGCAGCCGCACACAAGGACAGGGTGGCGAGCAGTACTTC.

This chain connects TRBV18 to TRBJ1-4, with D possibly matching TRBD1 (5 bases). Trimming left V 5 bases short and J 10 bases short, with 17 bases between. CDR1 and CDR2 from the germline V gene are KGHSH and LQKENI. The CDR3 loop spans 14 amino acids. Here the CDR3 DNA reads TGTGCCAGCTCAGTCGGACAAGCCCTGGGAAAACTGTTTTTT. This translates into CASSVGQALGKLFF. Using reference TRBV18 and TRBJ1-4 for the parts outside the CDR3, the full variable domain is NAGVMQNPRHLVRRRGQEARLRCSPMKGHSHVYWYRQLPEEGLKFMVYLQKENIIDESGMPKERFSAEFPKEGPSILRIQQVVRGDSAAYFCASSVGQALGKLFFGSGTQLSVL.

The V call is TRBV27, the J call TRBJ2-1, with D maybe TRBD2 (6 bases). Trimming stripped 3 bases from V and 5 bases from J, with 8 bases between. Germline-derived CDR1 and CDR2 are MNHEY and SMNVEV (reference sequence). The CDR3 runs 13 residues. The CDR3 DNA is TGTGCCAGCAGTTTTCGGGAGAACAATGAGCAGTTCTTC. It yields the protein CASSFRENNEQFF.